These T cell receptor beta chains were read from a single sample in a study of CD8 T cells in ankylosing spondylitis. MiXCR, run by TCRdb on the 5' RACE reads, gives a single entry per CDR3 protein. Here the sample spans 150,000 to 200,000 distinct CDR3 sequences, 15% to 20% being singletons. Sample: blood, either unsorted or a sorted T cell fraction (not recorded which). The receptors shown here come from a male donor aged 10-30 years with ankylosing spondylitis or in good health (not recorded which). CDR3s include the opening cysteine and the closing phenylalanine or tryptophan. The D gene is left open where the match is weak. Some rows mark clone size as missing; the rest say once, few, many or name a class of expanded clone.

>TRBJ2-7|TRBV28|.|TRBD1
TGTGCCAGCAGTTCGGGACAGGCTACCTACGAGCAGTACTTC
CASSSGQATYEQYF
>TRBJ2-5|TRBV10-3|many|.
TGTGCCACCTCTCCTGGCCCGGGGGTACAAGAGACCCAGTACTTC
CATSPGPGVQETQYF
>TRBJ2-1|TRBV27|many|.
TGTGCCAGCAGTTCCATGCTCTACAATGAGCAGTTCTTC
CASSSMLYNEQFF
>TRBJ2-5|TRBV7-2|many|.
TGTGCCAGCAGCTTAGCCGACCAGGGATCCGGGACCCAGTACTTC
CASSLADQGSGTQYF
>TRBJ1-2|TRBV7-2|few|.
TGTGCCAGCAGCCCTAGGGCGGACGGCAACTATGGCTACACCTTC
CASSPRADGNYGYTF
>TRBJ2-2|TRBV27|.|TRBD1
TGTGCCAGCAGTTTAAGGGACAGGGGGCCTGGGGAGCTGTTTTTT
CASSLRDRGPGELFF
>TRBJ2-1|TRBV7-2|many|TRBD2
TGTGCCAGCAGCTTAGATGGGACTAGCGGGAGTCGTGAGCAGTTCTTC
CASSLDGTSGSREQFF
>TRBJ2-7|TRBV27|many|TRBD1
TGTGCCAGCAGTTCCCGGACAGGGTCTGCCTACGAGCAGTACTTC
CASSSRTGSAYEQYF
>TRBJ1-4|TRBV28|many|.
TGTGCCAGTGGGGGGAAATGGGACCATGAAAAACTGTTTTTT
CASGGKWDHEKLFF
>TRBJ1-1|TRBV19|few|.
TGTGCCAGTAGTATAAAGGCGGCGAACACTGAAGCTTTCTTT
CASSIKAANTEAFF
>TRBJ2-1|TRBV15|many|TRBD1
TGTGCCACCAGCAGAGATAAAGGGACAGGGGGTTACAATGAGCAGTTCTTC
CATSRDKGTGGYNEQFF
>TRBJ2-2|TRBV11-3|many|.
TGTGCCAGCAGCTTAGGGGCAGGGACCGGGGAGCTGTTTTTT
CASSLGAGTGELFF
>TRBJ1-1|TRBV3-1|many|.
TGCGCCAGCAGCCCCGGAGGGAACACTGAAGCTTTCTTT
CASSPGGNTEAFF
>TRBJ1-5|TRBV6-2/TRBV6-3|.|.
TGTGCCAGCAGTCGCCAGGGGATCGGGGGCAATCAGCCCCAGCATTTT
CASSRQGIGGNQPQHF
>TRBJ2-7|TRBV19|many|.
TGTGCCAGTAGTCTAAGGGACCCCGGCTACGAGCAGTACTTC
CASSLRDPGYEQYF
>TRBJ2-7|TRBV12-3/TRBV12-4|many|.
TGTGCCAGCACCCCTAAGCGGACGACCGACGAGCAGTACTTC
CASTPKRTTDEQYF
>TRBJ2-1|TRBV7-9|many|.
TGTGCCAGCAGCTCCCCCTGGGGTAGCTCCTACAATGAGCAGTTCTTC
CASSSPWGSSYNEQFF
>TRBJ2-1|TRBV4-2|.|.
TGTGCCAGCAGCCAAGATATCTACAATGAGCAGTTCTTC
CASSQDIYNEQFF
>TRBJ2-5|TRBV5-1|few|.
TGCGCCAGCAGCTTTGCTGACCCGTCCCGAGAGACCCAGTACTTC
CASSFADPSRETQYF
>TRBJ2-3|TRBV7-2|many|.
TGTGCCAGCAGCTTAATAGTATGGCAAAGCACAGATACGCAGTATTTT
CASSLIVWQSTDTQYF
>TRBJ2-3|TRBV9|many|TRBD1
TGTGCCAGCAGCGCGGGACAGGGGAGGAGCACAGATACGCAGTATTTT
CASSAGQGRSTDTQYF
>TRBJ1-2|TRBV7-3|many|TRBD1
TGTGCCAGCAGCTTAACTGGGACAGGGCCCATCTATGGCTACACCTTC
CASSLTGTGPIYGYTF
>TRBJ2-7|TRBV15|few|.
TGTGCCACCAGCAGAGAAGCTAGCGCGAGTTACGAGCAGTACTTC
CATSREASASYEQYF
>TRBJ2-4|TRBV20-1|once|TRBD2
TGCAGTGCTAGTCGGGGGGGCTCAGCCAAAAACATTCAGTACTTC
CSASRGGSAKNIQYF
>TRBJ1-2|TRBV20-1|.|.
TGCAGTGCTAGAGATCTAGGGGCGGGCACCTTC
CSARDLGAGTF
>TRBJ2-3|TRBV7-8|.|.
TGTGCCAGCAGCTTAGCGGGGGAGTTTAACACAGATACGCAGTATTTT
CASSLAGEFNTDTQYF
>TRBJ2-5|TRBV21-1|once|.
TGTGCCAGCAGCAAAGCGCGACTAGCGGGAGAAGAGACCCAGTACTTC
CASSKARLAGEETQYF
>TRBJ2-7|TRBV4-3|many|.
TGCGCCAGCAGCCCCCTGGCGAACAGTCCCTACGAGCAGTACTTC
CASSPLANSPYEQYF
>TRBJ2-3|TRBV12-3/TRBV12-4|many|.
TGTGCCAGCAGTTTAGACCGAGGAGCTAGCACAGATACGCAGTATTTT
CASSLDRGASTDTQYF
>TRBJ1-1|TRBV5-1|many|.
TGCGCCAGCAGCTTGGATGGGGAAGGGAACACTGAAGCTTTCTTT
CASSLDGEGNTEAFF
>TRBJ2-5|TRBV29-1|few|.
TGCAGCGTCACGGCCAGACAGGCTCAAACCCAGTACTTC
CSVTARQAQTQYF
>TRBJ2-7|TRBV12-3/TRBV12-4|few|.
TGTGCCAGCAGTCCTTCCCCAGAGTCTATCGAGCAGTACTTC
CASSPSPESIEQYF
>TRBJ2-1|TRBV10-3|once|.
TGTGCCATCAGTGGACGCCGGGGGTACCACAATGAGCAGTTCTTC
CAISGRRGYHNEQFF
>TRBJ1-5|TRBV7-8|many|TRBD1
TGTGCCAGCAGCCGGGACAGGGAGCACAATCAGCCCCAGCATTTT
CASSRDREHNQPQHF
>TRBJ2-2|TRBV12-3/TRBV12-4|many|.
TGTGCCAGCATCCTCAGTGGTAAGGGTTCCGGGGAGCTGTTTTTT
CASILSGKGSGELFF
>TRBJ2-1|TRBV2|many|.
TGTGCCAGCAGTGAACTGGACCCTGACAAAAATGAGCAGTTCTTC
CASSELDPDKNEQFF
>TRBJ2-7|TRBV5-6|many|TRBD2
TGTGCCAGCAGCTTCTCAATGGGACTAGCGGGAGGATACGAGCAGTACTTC
CASSFSMGLAGGYEQYF
>TRBJ1-5|TRBV29-1|many|TRBD1
TGCAGTGTCAAGGGGGCCAGCAATCAGCCCCAGCATTTT
CSVKGASNQPQHF
>TRBJ2-7|TRBV7-9|many|.
TGTGCCAGCAGCCAACAGCGGCGAGTCGGTGACGAGCAGTACTTC
CASSQQRRVGDEQYF
>TRBJ1-2|TRBV29-1|many|TRBD1
TGCAGCCTCGGGGGACAGAGGGATGGCTACACCTTC
CSLGGQRDGYTF
>TRBJ1-2|TRBV20-1|many|.
TGCAGTGCTAGCCCTGGCAGGGTGGGTGGCTACACCTTC
CSASPGRVGGYTF
>TRBJ2-5|TRBV7-3|many|.
TGTGCCAGCAGCTTAATTGGAGGACAAGAGACCCAGTACTTC
CASSLIGGQETQYF
>TRBJ1-4|TRBV20-1|few|.
TGCAGTGCTGCCGGGGCCCCGAGGGGTGAAAAACTGTTTTTT
CSAAGAPRGEKLFF
>TRBJ2-7|TRBV7-9|many|.
TGTGCCAGCAGCTTCACCCTCTCGCTGGGGGACTCACCTTACGAGCAGTACTTC
CASSFTLSLGDSPYEQYF
>TRBJ2-1|TRBV5-1|many|.
TGCGCCAGCATCTCTGGCGTGAGCAATGAGCAGTTCTTC
CASISGVSNEQFF
>TRBJ2-7|TRBV5-1|many|.
TGCGCCAGCAGTCACGGCTACGAGCAGTACTTC
CASSHGYEQYF
>TRBJ1-2|TRBV12-3/TRBV12-4|many|.
TGTGCCAGCAGTCCTCCCGTTCGGGACTACTATGGCTACACCTTC
CASSPPVRDYYGYTF
>TRBJ2-5|TRBV29-1|.|.
TGCAGCGCTGAATTATTAGGCTACCGGTACTTC
CSAELLGYRYF
>TRBJ2-2|TRBV4-1|many|.
TGCGCCAGCAGCCAAGAAGGGACCCGCAACACCGGGGAGCTGTTTTTT
CASSQEGTRNTGELFF
>TRBJ1-2|TRBV12-3/TRBV12-4|many|TRBD1
TGTGCCAGCAGTCGGCAGGGGGGGAACTATGGCTACACCTTC
CASSRQGGNYGYTF